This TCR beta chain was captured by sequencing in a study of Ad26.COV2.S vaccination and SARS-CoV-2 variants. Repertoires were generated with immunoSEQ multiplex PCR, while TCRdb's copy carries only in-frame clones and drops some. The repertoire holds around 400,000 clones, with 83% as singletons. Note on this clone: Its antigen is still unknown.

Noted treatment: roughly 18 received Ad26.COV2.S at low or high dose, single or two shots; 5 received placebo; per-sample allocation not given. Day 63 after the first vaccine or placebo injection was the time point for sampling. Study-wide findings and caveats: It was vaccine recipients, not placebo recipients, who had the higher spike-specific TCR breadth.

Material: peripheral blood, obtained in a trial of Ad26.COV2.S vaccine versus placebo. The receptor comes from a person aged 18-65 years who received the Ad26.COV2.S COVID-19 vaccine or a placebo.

DNA for the CDR3: TGTGCCAGCAGTTACGATAACAGGATAGGTAACGAGCAGTACTTC. Its translation: CASSYDNRIGNEQYF. This chain links TRBV6-5 with TRBJ2-7, with D possibly matching TRBD1 (5 bases). The CDR3 extends over 15 amino acids. In germline, CDR1 is MNHEY, CDR2 SVGAGI. V was shortened by 2 bases and J by 5 bases, with 16 bases between the two germline ends.